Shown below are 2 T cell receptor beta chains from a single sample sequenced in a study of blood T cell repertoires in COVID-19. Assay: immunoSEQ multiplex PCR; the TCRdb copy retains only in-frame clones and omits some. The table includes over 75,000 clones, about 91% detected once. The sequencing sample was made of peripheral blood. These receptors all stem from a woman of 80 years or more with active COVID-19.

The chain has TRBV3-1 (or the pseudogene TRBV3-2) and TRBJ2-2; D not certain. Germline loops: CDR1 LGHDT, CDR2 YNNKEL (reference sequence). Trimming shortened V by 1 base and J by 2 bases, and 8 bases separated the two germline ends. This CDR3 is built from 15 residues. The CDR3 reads CASSQGGLNTGELFF. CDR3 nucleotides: TGTGCCAGCAGCCAAGGCGGCCTTAACACCGGGGAGCTGTTTTTT.

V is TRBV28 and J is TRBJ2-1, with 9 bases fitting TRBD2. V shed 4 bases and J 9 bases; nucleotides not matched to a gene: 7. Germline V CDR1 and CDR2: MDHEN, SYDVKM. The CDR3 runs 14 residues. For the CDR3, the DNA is TGTGCCAGCAGTTGGGCGGGAGGGCCCTTTGAGCAGTTCTTC. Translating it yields CASSWAGGPFEQFF.